One T cell receptor beta chain is described in this entry. The antigen is not known. The PCR contained 60 Vbeta and 13 Jbeta primers. Using immunoSEQ multiplex PCR, the repertoire was profiled, and TCRdb retains in-frame clones only, with some absent. Here the sample spans some 67,000 clones, less than 80% being singletons. The germline V gene encodes CDR1 MNHNS and CDR2 SASEGT. This CDR3 contains 15 residues. V lost 5 bases, J lost 3 bases, and 6 bases stayed unmatched. The data originate from a study of cytomegalovirus exposure and HLA in healthy donors. Study-level points and caveats: The likely explanation for a cluster of highly shared sequence variants was sequencing artifact. In vitro testing confirmed a few CMV-associated chains as specific for CMV antigens. In an earlier analysis, about 90% or about 30%: the productive usage of most TCR beta V segments.

This clonotype was sampled from a man between 60 and 75 years old in good health and CMV-seropositive. The rearrangement uses TRBV6-1 and TRBJ1-5; 8 bases fit TRBD1. The source material was PBMCs. CDR3 in amino acids: CASSLTGEPNQPQHF. In DNA, the CDR3 is TGTGCCAGCAGTCTGACAGGGGAGCCCAATCAGCCCCAGCATTTT.